A selection of T cell receptor beta chains follows, all from one sample in a study of cytomegalovirus exposure and HLA in healthy donors. Sequenced by immunoSEQ multiplex PCR; TCRdb stores in-frame clones only, minus some. This sample carries under 150,000 clones, about four fifths of them seen once, and the ten largest clones take 1.5% to 2.5%. Sequenced: PBMCs. All receptors derive from a man between 18 and 35 years old in good health and CMV-seronegative. The CDR3 runs from the conserved cysteine through the conserved F or W. D genes are given only for firm matches. Some rows mark clone size as missing; the rest say once, few, many or name a class of expanded clone.

TRBV7-2	NA	TRBD1	TRBJ1-5	CASSRRGQNQPQHF	TGTGCCAGCAGTCGTAGGGGGCAAAATCAGCCCCAGCATTTT
TRBV7-9	NA	TRBD1	TRBJ1-2	CASSSGQGYGYTF	TGTGCCAGCAGCTCGGGACAGGGTTATGGCTACACCTTC
TRBV30	once	NA	TRBJ2-4	CASHGGVAKNIQYF	TGTGCCTCCCACGGAGGGGTCGCCAAAAACATTCAGTACTTC
TRBV29-1	few	NA	TRBJ1-1	CSALNTEAFF	TGCAGCGCGTTGAACACTGAAGCTTTCTTT
TRBV6-1	NA	NA	TRBJ1-1	CASSTGTWTEAFF	TGTGCCAGCTCGACAGGCACGTGGACTGAAGCTTTCTTT
TRBV5-1	NA	NA	TRBJ2-2	CASSRQRQGPTNTGELFF	TGCGCCAGCAGCCGCCAACGGCAGGGGCCAACGAACACCGGGGAGCTGTTTTTT
TRBV28	NA	NA	TRBJ2-7	CASSLGGQGLEQYF	TGTGCCAGCAGTTTAGGAGGGCAAGGACTAGAGCAGTACTTC
TRBV29-1	NA	NA	TRBJ2-5	CSVGTLGRDRWETQYF	TGCAGCGTCGGGACCCTGGGGCGGGATAGATGGGAGACCCAGTACTTC
TRBV2	NA	TRBD1	TRBJ2-7	CASRWDRENEQYF	TGTGCCAGCAGATGGGACAGGGAGAACGAGCAGTACTTC
TRBV28	once	TRBD1	TRBJ2-7	CASFTGGSSYEQYF	TGTGCCAGCTTCACAGGGGGCAGCTCCTACGAGCAGTACTTC
TRBV11-3	NA	NA	TRBJ2-2	CASAGQNTGELFF	TGTGCCAGCGCAGGACAGAACACCGGGGAGCTGTTTTTT
TRBV12-5	NA	NA	TRBJ1-1	CASGLEDSEAFF	TGTGCTAGTGGTTTGGAGGACAGTGAAGCTTTCTTT
TRBV6-6	NA	NA	TRBJ1-2	CASSYGDSYGYTF	TGTGCCAGCAGTTACGGAGACAGCTATGGCTACACCTTC
TRBV6-5	NA	NA	TRBJ2-7	CASSYGGTFAEQYF	TGTGCCAGCAGTTACGGCGGGACCTTTGCCGAGCAGTACTTC
TRBV4-3	few	NA	TRBJ1-4	CASSQGHRNEKLFF	TGCGCCAGCAGCCAAGGACACCGAAATGAAAAACTGTTTTTT
TRBV7-9	once	TRBD2	TRBJ2-7	CSSSSSSGWVYEQYF	TGTTCCAGCAGCTCTTCTAGCGGTTGGGTCTACGAGCAGTACTTC
TRBV7-9	NA	TRBD2	TRBJ2-7	CASSLPTLAGFNEQYF	TGTGCCAGCAGCTTACCCACTCTAGCGGGGTTTAACGAGCAGTACTTC
TRBV21-1	NA	NA	TRBJ1-2	CASSKRFSGDRGYGYTF	TGTGCCAGCAGCAAACGATTTTCCGGCGACAGGGGTTATGGCTACACCTTC
TRBV5-1	few	TRBD1	TRBJ2-2	CASSVDRQSNTGELFF	TGCGCCAGCAGCGTGGACAGGCAGTCGAACACCGGGGAGCTGTTTTTT
TRBV9	NA	NA	TRBJ2-3	CASSVDGGLTDTQYF	TGTGCCAGCAGCGTAGACGGGGGGCTGACAGATACGCAGTATTTT
TRBV4-2	once	NA	TRBJ2-7	CASSQDGQGYEQYF	TGTGCCAGCAGCCAAGACGGGCAGGGGTACGAGCAGTACTTC
TRBV4-2	NA	NA	TRBJ2-3	CASSQGTSADTQYF	TGTGCCAGCAGCCAAGGCACCTCGGCAGATACGCAGTATTTT
TRBV7-2	NA	TRBD2	TRBJ2-7	CASSKEAGGPYEQYF	TGTGCCAGCAGCAAAGAAGCGGGAGGGCCCTACGAGCAGTACTTC
TRBV7-6	NA	TRBD1	TRBJ2-1	CASSYRDRAYNEQFF	TGTGCCAGCAGCTACCGGGACAGGGCCTACAATGAGCAGTTCTTC
TRBV5-1	NA	TRBD2	TRBJ2-5	CASSLASSGAQETQYF	TGCGCCAGCAGCTTGGCGTCTAGCGGAGCACAAGAGACCCAGTACTTC
TRBV29-1	NA	TRBD1	TRBJ1-1	CSGKGQGGSKAFF	TGCAGCGGGAAGGGACAGGGGGGTTCTAAAGCTTTCTTT
TRBV5-5	NA	TRBD2	TRBJ2-1	CASSIRTSGTSYNEQFF	TGTGCCAGCAGCATTCGGACTAGCGGTACCTCCTACAATGAGCAGTTCTTC
TRBV28	NA	NA	TRBJ1-1	CASSLWTVVNTEAFF	TGTGCCAGCAGTTTATGGACAGTGGTGAACACTGAAGCTTTCTTT
TRBV5-1	NA	TRBD1	TRBJ2-5	CASSNFGQGAFDEETQYF	TGCGCCAGCAGCAACTTCGGACAGGGGGCATTCGATGAAGAGACCCAGTACTTC
TRBV15	NA	NA	TRBJ1-3	CATSRGRSGSGNTIYF	TGTGCCACCAGCAGAGGTAGGAGCGGCTCTGGAAACACCATATATTTT
TRBV5-1	NA	NA	TRBJ2-2	CASTPRGTANTGELFF	TGCGCCAGCACCCCGCGGGGCACAGCAAACACCGGGGAGCTGTTTTTT
TRBV7-2	NA	NA	TRBJ1-1	CASSLDQNTEAFF	TGTGCCAGCAGCTTAGATCAGAACACTGAAGCTTTCTTT
TRBV10-3	once	TRBD1	TRBJ2-6	CAISEPTGATLGANVLTF	TGTGCCATCAGTGAACCGACAGGGGCAACTTTGGGGGCCAACGTCCTGACTTTC
TRBV7-2	NA	NA	TRBJ2-1	CASSDGVMYYNEQFF	TGTGCCAGCAGCGACGGGGTCATGTACTACAATGAGCAGTTCTTC
TRBV6-5	NA	TRBD1	TRBJ1-5	CASRVDRGRNQPQHF	TGTGCCAGCAGGGTGGACAGGGGGCGTAATCAGCCCCAGCATTTT
TRBV25-1	NA	TRBD2	TRBJ2-2	CASKHGGAGPGELFF	TGTGCCAGCAAACACGGGGGAGCGGGACCCGGGGAGCTGTTTTTT
TRBV14	many	TRBD2	TRBJ2-3	CASSLYTSGGTDTQYF	TGTGCCAGCAGCCTCTACACTAGCGGTGGCACAGATACGCAGTATTTT
TRBV28	NA	TRBD2	TRBJ2-7	CASTIAGYEQYF	TGTGCCAGCACGATAGCGGGTTACGAGCAGTACTTC
TRBV11-1	NA	TRBD1	TRBJ1-1	CASSQTLGGQGYTEAFF	TGTGCCAGCAGCCAAACCCTCGGTGGACAGGGGTACACTGAAGCTTTCTTT
TRBV9	once	NA	TRBJ2-2	CASSVVPGTNTGELFF	TGTGCCAGCAGCGTAGTCCCAGGGACGAACACCGGGGAGCTGTTTTTT
TRBV25-1	NA	TRBD1	TRBJ2-3	CASSARDRDTDTQYF	TGTGCCAGCAGTGCCCGGGACAGGGACACAGATACGCAGTATTTT